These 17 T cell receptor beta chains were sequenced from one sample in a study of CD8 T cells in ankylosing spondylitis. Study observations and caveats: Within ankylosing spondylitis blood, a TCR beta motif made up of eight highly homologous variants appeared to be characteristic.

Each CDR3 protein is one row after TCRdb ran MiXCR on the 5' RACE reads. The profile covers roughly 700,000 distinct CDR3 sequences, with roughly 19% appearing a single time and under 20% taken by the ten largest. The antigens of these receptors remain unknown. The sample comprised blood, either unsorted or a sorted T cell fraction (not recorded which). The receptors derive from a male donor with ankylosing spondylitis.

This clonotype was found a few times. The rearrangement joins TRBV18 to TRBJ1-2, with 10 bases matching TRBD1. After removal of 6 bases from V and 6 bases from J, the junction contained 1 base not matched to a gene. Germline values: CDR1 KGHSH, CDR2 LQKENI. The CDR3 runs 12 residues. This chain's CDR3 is CASSDRGDGYTF. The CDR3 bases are TGTGCCAGCTCGGACAGGGGGGATGGCTACACCTTC.

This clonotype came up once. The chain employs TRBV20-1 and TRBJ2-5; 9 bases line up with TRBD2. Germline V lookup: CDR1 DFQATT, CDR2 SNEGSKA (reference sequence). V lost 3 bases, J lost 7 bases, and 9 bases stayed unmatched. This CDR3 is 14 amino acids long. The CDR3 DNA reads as TGCAGTGCTAGTACTCTAGCGGGATTTGGGACCCAGTACTTC. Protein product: CSASTLAGFGTQYF.

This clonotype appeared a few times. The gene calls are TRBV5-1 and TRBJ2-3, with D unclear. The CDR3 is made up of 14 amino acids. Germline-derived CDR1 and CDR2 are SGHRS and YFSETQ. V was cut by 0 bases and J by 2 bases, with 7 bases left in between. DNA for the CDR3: TGCGCCAGCAGCTTGGCCGAAGCCACAGATACGCAGTATTTT. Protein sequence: CASSLAEATDTQYF.

DNA for the CDR3: TGTGCCAGCAGCCCGCTCCCCCTGCCCGGCTCTGGAAACACCATATATTTT. Its translation: CASSPLPLPGSGNTIYF. The V gene is TRBV7-9, the J gene TRBJ1-3; D not resolved. Per the germline V gene, CDR1 is SEHNR and CDR2 is FQNEAQ (reference sequence). Trimming stripped 5 bases from V and 0 bases from J, with 17 bases between. The CDR3 runs to 17 residues. Full variable domain (outside the CDR3, taken from reference TRBV7-9 and TRBJ1-3): DTGVSQNPRHKITKRGQNVTFRCDPISEHNRLYWYRQTLGQGPEFLTYFQNEAQLEKSRLLSDRFSAERPKGSFSTLEIQRTEQGDSAMYLCASSPLPLPGSGNTIYFGEGSWLTVV.

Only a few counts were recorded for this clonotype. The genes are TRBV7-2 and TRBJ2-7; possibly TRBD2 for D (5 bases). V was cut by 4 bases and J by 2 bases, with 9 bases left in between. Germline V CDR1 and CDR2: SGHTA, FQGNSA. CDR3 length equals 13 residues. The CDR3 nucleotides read TGTGCCAGCAGCTCGAGGGTGCCCTACGAGCAGTACTTC. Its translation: CASSSRVPYEQYF. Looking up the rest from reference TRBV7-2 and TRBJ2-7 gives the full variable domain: GAGVSQSPSNKVTEKGKDVELRCDPISGHTALYWYRQSLGQGLEFLIYFQGNSAPDKSGLPSDRFSAERTGGSVSTLTIQRTQQEDSAVYLCASSSRVPYEQYFGPGTRLTVT.

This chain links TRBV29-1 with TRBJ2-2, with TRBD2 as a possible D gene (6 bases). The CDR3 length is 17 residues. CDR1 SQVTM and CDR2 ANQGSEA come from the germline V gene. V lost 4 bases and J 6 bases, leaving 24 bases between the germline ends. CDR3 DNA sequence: TGCAGCGTTGTCCCTCACCCCGGGGCCGGGGGATCCGGGGAGCTGTTTTTT. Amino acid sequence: CSVVPHPGAGGSGELFF.

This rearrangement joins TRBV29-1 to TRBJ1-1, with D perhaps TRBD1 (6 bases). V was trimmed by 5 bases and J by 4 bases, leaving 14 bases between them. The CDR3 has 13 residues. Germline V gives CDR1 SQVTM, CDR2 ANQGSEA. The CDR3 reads CSVPPNRATEAFF. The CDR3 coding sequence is TGCAGCGTTCCACCCAACAGGGCCACTGAAGCTTTCTTT.

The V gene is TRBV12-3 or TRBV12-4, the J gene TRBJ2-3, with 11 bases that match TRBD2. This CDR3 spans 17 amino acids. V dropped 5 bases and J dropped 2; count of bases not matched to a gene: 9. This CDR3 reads CASSDPGLAVDTDTQYF. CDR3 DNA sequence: TGTGCCAGCAGTGATCCGGGACTAGCGGTTGACACAGATACGCAGTATTTT.

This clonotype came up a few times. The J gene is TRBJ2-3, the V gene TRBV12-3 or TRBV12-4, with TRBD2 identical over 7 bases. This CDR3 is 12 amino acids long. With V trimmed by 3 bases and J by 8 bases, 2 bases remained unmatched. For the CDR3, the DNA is TGTGCCAGCAGTTTGGGACTAATTACGCAGTATTTT. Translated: CASSLGLITQYF.

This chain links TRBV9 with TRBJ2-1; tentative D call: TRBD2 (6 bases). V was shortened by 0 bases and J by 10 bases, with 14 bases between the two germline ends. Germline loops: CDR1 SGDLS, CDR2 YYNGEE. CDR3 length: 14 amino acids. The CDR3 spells CASSVVSGEGEQFF. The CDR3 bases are TGTGCCAGCAGCGTAGTATCGGGAGAAGGCGAGCAGTTCTTC. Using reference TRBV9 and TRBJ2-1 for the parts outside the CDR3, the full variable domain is DSGVTQTPKHLITATGQRVTLRCSPRSGDLSVYWYQQSLDQGLQFLIQYYNGEERAKGNILERFSAQQFPDLHSELNLSSLELGDSALYFCASSVVSGEGEQFFGPGTRLTVL.

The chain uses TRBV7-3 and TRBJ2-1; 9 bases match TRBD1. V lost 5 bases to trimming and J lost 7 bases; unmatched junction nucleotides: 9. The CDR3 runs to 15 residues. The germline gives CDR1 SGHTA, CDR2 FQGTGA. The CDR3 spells CASSLTGGGRNEQFF. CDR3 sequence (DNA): TGTGCCAGCAGCCTCACAGGGGGCGGTCGGAATGAGCAGTTCTTC.

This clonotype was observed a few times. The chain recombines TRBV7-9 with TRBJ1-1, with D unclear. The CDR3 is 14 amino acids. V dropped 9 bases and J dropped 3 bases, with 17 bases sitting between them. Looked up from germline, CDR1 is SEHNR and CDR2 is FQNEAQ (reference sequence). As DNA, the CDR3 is TGTGCCAGTAGAGAGAGAGGGCGAGACACTGAAGCTTTCTTT. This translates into CASRERGRDTEAFF.

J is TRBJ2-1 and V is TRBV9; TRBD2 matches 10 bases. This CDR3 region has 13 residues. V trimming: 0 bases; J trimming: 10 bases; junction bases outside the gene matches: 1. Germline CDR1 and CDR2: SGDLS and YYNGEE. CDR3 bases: TGTGCCAGCAGCGTAGTACTAGCGGGGGAGCAGTTCTTC. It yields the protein CASSVVLAGEQFF.

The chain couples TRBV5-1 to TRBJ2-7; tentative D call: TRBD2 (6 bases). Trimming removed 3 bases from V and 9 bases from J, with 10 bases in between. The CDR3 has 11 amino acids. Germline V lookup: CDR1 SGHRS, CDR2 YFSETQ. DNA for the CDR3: TGCGCCAGCAGCTCAGCCGGGAGGCAGTACTTC. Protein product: CASSSAGRQYF.

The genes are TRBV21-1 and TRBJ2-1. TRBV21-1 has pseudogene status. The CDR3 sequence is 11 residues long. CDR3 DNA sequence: TGTGCCAGCAGCATCCGCGAGAGCGACTTCTTC. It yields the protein CASSIRESDFF.

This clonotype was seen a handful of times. The DNA for the CDR3 is TGTGCCAGCAGCTTAGCAAGCTATGCCAGGGGGGAGCTGTTTTTT. Translation gives CASSLASYARGELFF. This sequence joins TRBV7-8 and TRBJ2-2; D ambiguous. The CDR3 has 15 amino acids. V lost 0 bases to trimming and J lost 8 bases, with 13 bases between them. The germline CDR1 and CDR2 sequences are SGHVS and FQNEAQ. Full variable domain (outside the CDR3, taken from reference TRBV7-8 and TRBJ2-2): GAGVSQSPRYKVAKRGQDVALRCDPISGHVSLFWYQQALGQGPEFLTYFQNEAQLDKSGLPSDRFFAERPEGSVSTLKIQRTQQEDSAVYLCASSLASYARGELFFGEGSRLTVL.

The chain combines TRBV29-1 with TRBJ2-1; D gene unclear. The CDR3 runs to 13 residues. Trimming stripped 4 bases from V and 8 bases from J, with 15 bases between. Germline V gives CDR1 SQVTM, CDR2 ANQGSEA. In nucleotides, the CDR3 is TGCAGCGTTGTGTCCATCTTTAAGGATGAGCAGTTCTTC. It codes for CSVVSIFKDEQFF.